These 24 T cell receptor beta chains originate from one sample sequenced in a study of shared clonotypes between healthy human individuals. The protocol was immunoSEQ multiplex PCR, while the TCRdb copy is restricted to in-frame clones and leaves out a portion. The sample lists about 450,000 clones, roughly 85% occurring once. Sample: PBMCs. These TCRs come from a woman between 40 and 50 years old in good health. Some clones in this sample may be carry-over from other donors' samples.

The J gene is TRBJ2-1, the V gene TRBV7-3; 7 bases fit TRBD1. With 2 bases clipped from V and 9 bases from J, the junction kept 10 bases outside the gene matches. CDR1 is SGHTA and CDR2 is FQGTGA in the germline V gene. The CDR3 has 15 residues. CDR3 protein: CASSLDPRQGGEQFF. CDR3 nucleotides: TGTGCCAGCAGCTTAGACCCCAGACAGGGTGGTGAGCAGTTCTTC.

The chain employs TRBV10-2 and TRBJ1-5; D might be TRBD1 (6 bases). Germline V gene sequence: CDR1 WSHSY, CDR2 SAAADI. This CDR3 comprises 14 residues. V was pared by 8 bases and J by 0 bases, with 11 bases between. DNA of the CDR3: TGCGCCAGCCGTGGGGGCCATAGCAATCAGCCCCAGCATTTT. Translated, it gives CASRGGHSNQPQHF.

As regards this clone: At one end, the junction sequence differs from germline, possibly due to a read error. The chain is built from TRBV2 and TRBJ1-2; perhaps TRBD1 as D (6 bases). CDR1 is SNHLY and CDR2 is FYNNEI in the germline V gene. The CDR3 covers 13 residues. DNA for the CDR3: TGTGCCAGCAGATTGACAGGTTACTATAGCTACACCTTC. It translates to CASRLTGYYSYTF. Drawing the rest from reference TRBV2 and TRBJ1-2, the complete variable domain is EPEVTQTPSHQVTQMGQEVILRCVPISNHLYFYWYRQILGQKVEFLVSFYNNEISEKSEIFDDQFSVERPDGSNFTLKIRSTKLEDSAMYFCASRLTGYYSYTFGSGTRLTVV.

This clone appeared a few times. This chain links TRBV5-1 with TRBJ1-2; TRBD1 is a possible D gene (5 bases). The CDR3 loop spans 14 amino acids. The germline gives CDR1 SGHRS, CDR2 YFSETQ. V lost 6 bases and J 7 bases, leaving 19 bases between the germline ends. The CDR3 bases are TGCGCCAGCAACCCTACCGGGGGGGAGTTTGGCTACACCTTC. This sequence encodes CASNPTGGEFGYTF.

The genes are TRBV2 and TRBJ2-3; TRBD1 is a possible D gene (6 bases). Germline assignment: CDR1 SNHLY and CDR2 FYNNEI. The CDR3 sequence is 14 residues long. The V end was cut by 4 bases, the J end by 13 bases, with 21 bases between. The CDR3 DNA reads TGTGCCAGCAGTGGGGATCAGGGGCCCCCCTCCAAGTATTTT. Translating gives CASSGDQGPPSKYF.

This clone appeared many times. The chain couples TRBV28 to TRBJ2-7, with TRBD1 identical over 7 bases. Trimming cost V 7 bases and J 2 bases; bases outside gene matches: 14. From germline, CDR1 is MDHEN and CDR2 SYDVKM. The length of the CDR3 is 16 residues. CDR3 residues: CASTFHRGMGPYEQYF. The DNA of the CDR3 is TGTGCCAGCACATTCCACAGGGGAATGGGTCCCTACGAGCAGTACTTC.

This clone came up a few times. Within the sample, other DNA sequences also encode this same CDR3. The chain links TRBV18 to TRBJ1-2; 9 nucleotides align to TRBD1. J gave up 4 bases and V 3 bases, and 0 bases lay outside the gene matches. The CDR3 sequence is 13 residues long. Per germline, CDR1 KGHSH and CDR2 LQKENI. The CDR3 DNA is TGTGCCAGCTCACCGGACAGGGGCTATGGCTACACCTTC. Its protein is CASSPDRGYGYTF.

J is TRBJ2-7 and V is TRBV7-2, with 7 bases that match TRBD2. After removal of 5 bases from V and 0 bases from J, the junction contained 4 bases not matched to a gene. The CDR3 contains 14 residues. The germline gives CDR1 SGHTA, CDR2 FQGNSA. In DNA form, the CDR3 reads TGTGCCAGCAGCATCAGCGGGAACTCCTACGAGCAGTACTTC. Its translation is CASSISGNSYEQYF.

This clone has a single count. Its ends do not fully match the called genes, so a read error is possible. The sample holds other DNA sequences that translate to the same CDR3. The V call is TRBV7-7, the J call TRBJ2-5; either TRBD1 or TRBD2 may supply D (7 bases each). Per germline, CDR1 SSHAT and CDR2 FNYEAQ (reference sequence). CDR3 length: 14 residues. The CDR3 coding sequence is TGTGCTAGCAGCCTGCAGGGGGGGCAAGAGACCCAGTACTTC. This sequence encodes CASSLQGGQETQYF. Full variable domain (rest looked up from reference TRBV7-7 and TRBJ2-5): GAGVSQSPRYKVTKRGQDVTLRCDPISSHATLYWYQQALGQGPEFLTYFNYEAQPDKSGLPSDRFSAERPEGSISTLTIQRTEQRDSAMYRCASSLQGGQETQYFGPGTRLLVL.

With regard to this clone: This is likely an artifact of a read error, given a far larger clone one base away. The rearrangement joins TRBV27 to TRBJ1-2, with 9 bases identical to TRBD1. CDR1 is MNHEY and CDR2 is SMNVEV in the germline V gene (reference sequence). The CDR3 has 14 amino acids. After removal of 4 bases from V and 9 bases from J, the junction contained 9 bases not matched to a gene. The CDR3 reads CASSSWETGGCYTF. CDR3 in DNA: TGTGCCAGCAGTTCATGGGAGACAGGGGGTTGCTACACCTTC.

A note on this clone: The sample carries other DNA sequences with the same CDR3. V usage is TRBV6-4 and J usage is TRBJ2-2; D remains ambiguous. Germline-derived CDR1 and CDR2 are MRHNA and SNTAGT. The germline V and J ends were trimmed by 3 bases and 3 bases, with 8 bases remaining between them. The CDR3 has 14 residues. In nucleotides, the CDR3 is TGTGCCAGCAGTGAAGTTGCGGACACCGGGGAGCTGTTTTTT. It is translated as CASSEVADTGELFF.

This clone was seen repeatedly, ten times or more. This rearrangement joins TRBV13 to TRBJ2-3; unclear D gene. CDR3 length: 15 amino acids. Germline V gene sequence: CDR1 PRHDT, CDR2 FYEKMQ (reference sequence). Trimming removed 0 bases at V and 6 bases at J, with 13 bases between. The CDR3 bases are TGTGCCAGCAGCTTAGGGTCCGGTGTGCAGGATACGCAGTATTTT. Residues: CASSLGSGVQDTQYF.

V usage is TRBV9 and J usage is TRBJ2-5; 8 bases match TRBD2. Germline CDR1 SGDLS, CDR2 YYNGEE. V shed 0 bases and J 1 base; nucleotides not matched to a gene: 5. The CDR3 sequence is 16 residues long. CDR3 sequence reads: CASSVVVAGTQETQYF. The CDR3 bases are TGTGCCAGCAGCGTAGTAGTAGCGGGGACCCAAGAGACCCAGTACTTC.

The chain has TRBV5-1 and TRBJ2-1, with D tentatively TRBD2 (5 bases). V dropped 1 base and J dropped 6 bases, with 17 bases sitting between them. CDR3 length equals 16 residues. From germline, CDR1 is SGHRS and CDR2 YFSETQ. CDR3 loop: CASSLNSAQLANEQFF. The CDR3 coding sequence is TGCGCCAGCAGCTTGAATAGCGCCCAGCTAGCCAATGAGCAGTTCTTC.

The chain is built from TRBV28 and TRBJ1-5; D gene unclear. This CDR3 contains 12 residues. The V end lost 5 bases, the J end lost 4 bases, and 6 bases lay between the germline ends. Germline V gene data show CDR1 as MDHEN and CDR2 as SYDVKM. In nucleotides, the CDR3 is TGTGCCAGCAGTCCGGGGAATCAGCCCCAGCATTTT. The encoded protein is CASSPGNQPQHF.

The rearrangement links TRBV9 to TRBJ2-1; TRBD2 matches at 11 bases. Trimming cost V 5 bases and J 6 bases; bases outside gene matches: 7. The CDR3 loop spans 15 amino acids. CDR1 and CDR2 (germline): SGDLS, YYNGEE. CDR3 protein: CASSDTSGSLNEQFF. In DNA, the CDR3 is TGTGCCAGCAGTGATACTAGCGGGAGTCTCAATGAGCAGTTCTTC.

This sequence joins TRBV18 and TRBJ2-7; 8 bases match TRBD2. The CDR3 length is 16 residues. The germline gives CDR1 KGHSH, CDR2 LQKENI. Losses at the gene ends were 6 bases for V and 1 base for J; bases not matched to a gene: 11. The CDR3 DNA is TGTGCCAGCTCCCCCGTCCCCCCTAGCGGGTCCTACGAGCAGTACTTC. Residues: CASSPVPPSGSYEQYF.

The rearrangement joins TRBV30 to TRBJ2-5; D is perhaps TRBD1 (5 bases). Germline loops: CDR1 GTSNPN, CDR2 SVGIG (reference sequence). CDR3 length equals 13 residues. The V and J ends lost 3 bases and 5 bases respectively, with 13 bases between them. The CDR3 region has the DNA TGTGCCTGGAGAGGGGTGGGAAAGGAGACCCAGTACTTC. It translates to CAWRGVGKETQYF.

This clone was recorded once. The chain couples TRBV9 to TRBJ2-3; no clear D gene. Deletions cut 4 bases from V and 0 bases from J, with 9 bases between. The CDR3 is 14 residues long. Germline assignment: CDR1 SGDLS and CDR2 YYNGEE. CDR3 bases: TGTGCCAGCAGCCAAACCCCTAGCACAGATACGCAGTATTTT. As protein: CASSQTPSTDTQYF.

The J gene is TRBJ1-2, the V gene TRBV30, with D tentatively TRBD1 (5 bases). V was trimmed by 2 bases and J by 4 bases, leaving 20 bases between them. Germline values: CDR1 GTSNPN, CDR2 SVGIG (reference sequence). The CDR3 spans 16 residues. The CDR3 DNA sequence: TGTGCCTGGAGTCCTCGACAGATCAACCCTTCCTATGGCTACACCTTC. Translating gives CAWSPRQINPSYGYTF.

In its sample, this clone was seen a few times. The V gene is TRBV5-4, the J gene TRBJ1-4; D remains ambiguous. From germline, CDR1 is SGHNT and CDR2 YYREEE (reference sequence). This CDR3 spans 13 amino acids. V lost 1 base to trimming and J lost 8 bases, with 9 bases between them. CDR3 region: CASSLSAGEKLFF. CDR3 bases: TGTGCCAGCAGCTTGTCGGCCGGGGAAAAACTGTTTTTT.

On this clone: The junction departs from germline at one end; a sequencing error may be responsible. This chain joins TRBV28 and TRBJ2-5; no definite D call. CDR1 MDHEN and CDR2 SYDVKM come from the germline V gene. The CDR3 is made up of 17 amino acids. CDR3 protein: CACSPPLSLAPQETQYF. The DNA of the CDR3 is TGTGCCTGCAGTCCTCCCCTTTCTTTGGCCCCCCAAGAGACCCAGTACTTC.

J is TRBJ1-2 and V is TRBV4-1; tentatively, D is TRBD1 (6 bases). The length of the CDR3 is 14 residues. Germline assignment: CDR1 MGHRA and CDR2 YSYEKL. The V gene lost 8 bases and the J gene lost 3 bases, with 16 bases spanning the gap. The CDR3 spells CASAGGGGDYGYTF. The CDR3 bases are TGCGCCAGCGCCGGGGGAGGGGGTGACTATGGCTACACCTTC.

The chain employs TRBV27 and TRBJ1-2; no firm D call. Germline V gene sequence: CDR1 MNHEY, CDR2 SMNVEV (reference sequence). This CDR3 region has 13 residues. Trimming cost V 0 bases and J 4 bases, with 6 bases left between them. The CDR3 DNA reads TGTGCCAGCAGTTTATCGGGCCCCTATGGCTACACCTTC. This gives the protein CASSLSGPYGYTF.